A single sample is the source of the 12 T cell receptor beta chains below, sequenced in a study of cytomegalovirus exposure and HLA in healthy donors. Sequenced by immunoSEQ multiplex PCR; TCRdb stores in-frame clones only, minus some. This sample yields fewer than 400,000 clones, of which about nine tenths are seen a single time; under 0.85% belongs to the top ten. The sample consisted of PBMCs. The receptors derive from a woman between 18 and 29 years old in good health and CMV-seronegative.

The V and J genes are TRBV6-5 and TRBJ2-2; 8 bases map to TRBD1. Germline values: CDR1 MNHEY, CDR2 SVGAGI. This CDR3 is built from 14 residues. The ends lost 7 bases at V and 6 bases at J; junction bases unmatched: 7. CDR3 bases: TGTGCCAGCAACCCCAGGGGGCATGCCGGGGAGCTGTTTTTT. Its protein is CASNPRGHAGELFF.

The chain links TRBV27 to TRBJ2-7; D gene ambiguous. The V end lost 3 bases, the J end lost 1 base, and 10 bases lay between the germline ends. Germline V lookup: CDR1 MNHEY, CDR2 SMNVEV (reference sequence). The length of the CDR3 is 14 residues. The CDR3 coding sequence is TGTGCCAGCAGTTTTTCCGCGACTTCCTACGAGCAGTACTTC. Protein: CASSFSATSYEQYF.

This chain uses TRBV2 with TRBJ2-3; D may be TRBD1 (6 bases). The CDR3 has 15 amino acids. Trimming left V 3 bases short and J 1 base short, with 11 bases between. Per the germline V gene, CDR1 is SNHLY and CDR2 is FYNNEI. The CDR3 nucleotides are TGTGCCAGCAGTGAGGCGGCAGGGGGCACAGATACGCAGTATTTT. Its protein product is CASSEAAGGTDTQYF.

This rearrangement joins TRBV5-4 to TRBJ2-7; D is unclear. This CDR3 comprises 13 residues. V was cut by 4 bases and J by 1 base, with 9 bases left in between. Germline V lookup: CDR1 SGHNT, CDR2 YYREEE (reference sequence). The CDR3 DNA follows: TGTGCCAGCAGCACCCACTCTTCCTACGAGCAGTACTTC. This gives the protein CASSTHSSYEQYF.

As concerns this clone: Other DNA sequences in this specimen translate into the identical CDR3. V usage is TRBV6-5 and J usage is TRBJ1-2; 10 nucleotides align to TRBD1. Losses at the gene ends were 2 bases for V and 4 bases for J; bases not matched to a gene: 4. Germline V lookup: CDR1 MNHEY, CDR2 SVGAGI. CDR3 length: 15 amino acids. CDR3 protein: CASSYRGQGVYGYTF. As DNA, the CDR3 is TGTGCCAGCAGTTACCGAGGACAGGGGGTCTATGGCTACACCTTC.

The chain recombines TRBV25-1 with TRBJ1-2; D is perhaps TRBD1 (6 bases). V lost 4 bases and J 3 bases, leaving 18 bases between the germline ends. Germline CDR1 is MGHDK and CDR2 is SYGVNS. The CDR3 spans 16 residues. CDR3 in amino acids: CASSVPQGQGDYGYTF. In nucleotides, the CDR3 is TGTGCCAGCAGTGTACCCCAGGGGCAGGGTGACTATGGCTACACCTTC.

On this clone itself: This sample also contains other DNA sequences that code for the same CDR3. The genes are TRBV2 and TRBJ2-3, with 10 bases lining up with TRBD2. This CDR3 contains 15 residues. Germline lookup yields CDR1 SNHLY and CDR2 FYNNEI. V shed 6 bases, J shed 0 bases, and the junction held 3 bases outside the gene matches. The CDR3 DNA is TGTGCCAGCAGCTGGACTAGCGGTAGCACAGATACGCAGTATTTT. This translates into CASSWTSGSTDTQYF.

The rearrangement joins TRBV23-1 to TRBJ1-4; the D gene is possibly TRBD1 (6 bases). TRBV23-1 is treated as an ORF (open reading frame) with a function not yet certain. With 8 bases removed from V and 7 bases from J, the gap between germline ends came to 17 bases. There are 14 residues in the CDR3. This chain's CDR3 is CASGSRGWGEKLFF. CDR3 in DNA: TGCGCCAGCGGATCTAGGGGGTGGGGTGAAAAACTGTTTTTT.

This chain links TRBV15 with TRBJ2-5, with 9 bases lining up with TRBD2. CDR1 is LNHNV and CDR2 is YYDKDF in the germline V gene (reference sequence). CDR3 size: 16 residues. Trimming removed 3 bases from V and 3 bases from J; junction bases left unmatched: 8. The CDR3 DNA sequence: TGTGCCACCAGCAGTAGCGGGAGCAAGCCCGAAGAGACCCAGTACTTC. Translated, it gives CATSSSGSKPEETQYF.

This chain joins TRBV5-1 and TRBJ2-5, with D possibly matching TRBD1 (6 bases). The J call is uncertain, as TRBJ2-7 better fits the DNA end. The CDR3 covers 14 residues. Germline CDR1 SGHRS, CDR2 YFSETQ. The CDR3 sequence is CASSLGGGTYEQYF. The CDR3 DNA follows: TGCGCCAGCAGCTTAGGGGGTGGGACCTACGAGCAGTACTTC.

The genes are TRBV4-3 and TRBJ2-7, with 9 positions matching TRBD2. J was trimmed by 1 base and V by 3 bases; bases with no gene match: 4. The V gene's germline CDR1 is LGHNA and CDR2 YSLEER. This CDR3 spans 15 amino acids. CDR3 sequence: CASSQKTSGSYEQYF. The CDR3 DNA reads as TGCGCCAGCAGCCAGAAGACTAGCGGTTCCTACGAGCAGTACTTC.

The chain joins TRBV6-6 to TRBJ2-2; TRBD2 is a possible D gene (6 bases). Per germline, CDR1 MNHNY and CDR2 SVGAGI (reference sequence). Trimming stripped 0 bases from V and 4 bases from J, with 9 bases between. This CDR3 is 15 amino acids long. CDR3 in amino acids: CASSYSEGGTGELFF. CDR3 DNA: TGTGCCAGCAGTTACTCGGAGGGTGGCACCGGGGAGCTGTTTTTT.